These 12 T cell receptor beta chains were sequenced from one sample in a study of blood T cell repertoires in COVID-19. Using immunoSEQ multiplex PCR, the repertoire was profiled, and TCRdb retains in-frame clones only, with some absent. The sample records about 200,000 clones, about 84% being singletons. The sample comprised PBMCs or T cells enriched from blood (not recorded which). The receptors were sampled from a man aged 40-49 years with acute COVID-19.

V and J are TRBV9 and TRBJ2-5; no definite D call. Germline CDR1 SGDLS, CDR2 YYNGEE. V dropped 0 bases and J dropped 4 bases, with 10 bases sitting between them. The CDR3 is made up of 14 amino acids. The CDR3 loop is CASSVGYSRETQYF. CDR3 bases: TGTGCCAGCAGCGTAGGGTACTCGAGAGAGACCCAGTACTTC.

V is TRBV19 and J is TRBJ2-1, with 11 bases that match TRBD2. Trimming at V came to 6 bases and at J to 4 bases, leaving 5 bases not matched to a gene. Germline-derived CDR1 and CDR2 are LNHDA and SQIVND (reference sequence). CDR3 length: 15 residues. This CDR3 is CASSWGTSGYNEQFF. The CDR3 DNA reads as TGTGCCAGTAGCTGGGGGACTAGCGGTTACAATGAGCAGTTCTTC.

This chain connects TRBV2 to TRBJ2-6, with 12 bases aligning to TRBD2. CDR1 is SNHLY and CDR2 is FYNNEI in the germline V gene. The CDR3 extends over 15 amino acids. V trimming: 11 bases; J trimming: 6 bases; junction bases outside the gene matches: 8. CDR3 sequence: CAGTSGGFLANVLTF. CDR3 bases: TGTGCCGGTACTAGCGGGGGGTTTTTGGCCAACGTCCTGACTTTC.

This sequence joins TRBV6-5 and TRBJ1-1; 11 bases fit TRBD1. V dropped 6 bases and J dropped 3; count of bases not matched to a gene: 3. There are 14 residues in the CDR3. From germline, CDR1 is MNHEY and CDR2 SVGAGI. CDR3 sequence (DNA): TGTGCCAGCAGCAAGGACAGGGGGCACACTGAAGCTTTCTTT. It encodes CASSKDRGHTEAFF.

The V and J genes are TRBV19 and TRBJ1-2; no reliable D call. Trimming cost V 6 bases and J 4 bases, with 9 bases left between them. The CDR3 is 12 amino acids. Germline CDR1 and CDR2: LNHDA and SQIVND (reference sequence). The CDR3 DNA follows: TGTGCCAGTAGCTCGACACCCTATGGCTACACCTTC. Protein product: CASSSTPYGYTF.

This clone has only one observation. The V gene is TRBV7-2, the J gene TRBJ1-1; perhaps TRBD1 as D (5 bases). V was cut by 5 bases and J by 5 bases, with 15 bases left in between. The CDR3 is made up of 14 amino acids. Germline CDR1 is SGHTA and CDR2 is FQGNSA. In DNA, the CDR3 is TGTGCCAGCAGCGTCAACAGGAAGGGTACTGAAGCTTTCTTT. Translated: CASSVNRKGTEAFF.

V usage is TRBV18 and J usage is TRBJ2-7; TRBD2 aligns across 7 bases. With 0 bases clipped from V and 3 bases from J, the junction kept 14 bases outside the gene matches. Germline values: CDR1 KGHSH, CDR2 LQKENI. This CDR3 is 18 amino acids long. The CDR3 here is CASSPPGLRYPPDYEQYF. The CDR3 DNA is TGTGCCAGCTCACCACCGGGACTACGTTACCCACCTGACTACGAGCAGTACTTC.

The CDR3 spells CASSRASGAYNEQFF. CDR3 nucleotides: TGTGCCAGCTCCCGGGCTAGCGGGGCCTACAATGAGCAGTTCTTC. The chain combines TRBV18 with TRBJ2-1, with TRBD2 matching over 9 bases. Germline CDR1 is KGHSH and CDR2 is LQKENI. The length of the CDR3 is 15 residues. Trimming cost V 6 bases and J 2 bases; bases outside gene matches: 5.

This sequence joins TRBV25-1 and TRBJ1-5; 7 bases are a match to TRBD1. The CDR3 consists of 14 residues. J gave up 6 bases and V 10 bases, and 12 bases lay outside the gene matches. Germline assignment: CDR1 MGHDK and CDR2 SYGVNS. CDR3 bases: TGTGCCACCAGCCTGGGGACAGAAATTCAGCCCCAGCATTTT. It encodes CATSLGTEIQPQHF.

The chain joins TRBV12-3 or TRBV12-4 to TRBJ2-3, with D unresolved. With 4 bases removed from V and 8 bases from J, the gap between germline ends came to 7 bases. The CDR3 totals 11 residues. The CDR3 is CASSSSGTQYF. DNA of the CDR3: TGTGCCAGCAGTTCCTCGGGTACGCAGTATTTT.

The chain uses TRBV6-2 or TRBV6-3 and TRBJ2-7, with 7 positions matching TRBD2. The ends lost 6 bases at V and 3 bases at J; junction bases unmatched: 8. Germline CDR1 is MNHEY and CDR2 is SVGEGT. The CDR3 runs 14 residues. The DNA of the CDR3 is TGTGCCAGCAGCGGGGATCTAGCGGACTACGAGCAGTACTTC. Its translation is CASSGDLADYEQYF.

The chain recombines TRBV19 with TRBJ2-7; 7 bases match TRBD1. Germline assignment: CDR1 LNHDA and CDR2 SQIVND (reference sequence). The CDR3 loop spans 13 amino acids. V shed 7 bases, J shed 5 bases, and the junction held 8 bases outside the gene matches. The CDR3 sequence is CASTGTAPNEQYF. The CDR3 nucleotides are TGTGCCAGTACCGGGACAGCCCCCAACGAGCAGTACTTC.